What follows describes a single T cell receptor beta chain. No cognate antigen has been identified for it. Base qualities are missing; no much larger clone stands one base away. This entry comes from a study of blood T cell repertoires in COVID-19 (dated by TCRdb to about 2020). Concerning the study at large: Samples covering the acute and convalescent phases of COVID-19 were provided by collaborators in the United States, Italy and Spain. The material from the prospective study consisted of cDNA or gDNA derived from T cells, B-cell-depleted T cells, or PBMCs. Samples came from the ongoing ImmuneRACE study (first 160 participants) plus 1,254 subjects from 6 global collaborators. Subjects who had been exposed to COVID-19, were actively infected with it, or had recovered from it provided the deeply sampled blood TCRbeta repertoires that made up the dataset. Where HLA class I and class II types were available, the types were taken from metadata supplied by the sample provider, not from assay-based typing. A freely available public database, intended as a resource for researchers studying the immune response to SARS-CoV-2, is where the repertoires were released. Sample metadata almost always included a de-identified subject ID, COVID-19 status, age in years and sex.

Counted from cysteine to phenylalanine, this CDR3 has 12 amino acids. Only the CDR3 DNA is retained, 36 bases long and in frame from the first base. V sheds 4 bases and J sheds 6 bases, leaving 10 bases between their ends. As encoded in the germline V gene, CDR1 is SQVTM while CDR2 is ANQGSEA. TCRbeta CDR3 regions were amplified from genomic DNA by means of the immunoSEQ Assay, a bias-controlled multiplex PCR. From the authors' description of their analysis: The number of nucleated cells in each sample was estimated from the amplification of reference gene primers within the assay. To quantify the absolute abundance of each unique TCRbeta CDR3 rearrangement, sequence reads were collapsed and filtered. For each sample, productive Simpson clonality was calculated as the square root of Simpson's diversity index across productive rearrangements. Sourced from immuneACCESS, this table was stored by TCRdb with only in-frame sequences that have V and J called. A share of the clones is absent; for the studies checked, an unresolved V gene accounts for under half, and the remainder has no known explanation. The V and J calls and clone size come from that table; D and trimming were worked out from the DNA. This sample comprises about 200,000 clones, about four fifths of them detected only once. The ten largest clones capture 6.5% to 9.5% of the sample.

Beyond this particular receptor, the publication reports: The quantity of clinical and demographic metadata differed by source and by participant and was supplied without curation.

Enrolling through a virtual design, the prospective study's participants ranged in age from roughly 18 to 95 years and lived across more than 20 United States geographic areas. Cohort assignment in the prospective study relied on participant-reported clinical history from a screening survey and a study questionnaire. Recovered participants in ImmuneRACE Cohort 3 were defined as having two consecutive negative NP/OP PCR tests, clearance from a healthcare professional, or resolution of symptoms. Each participant in the prospective study had whole blood, serum and a nasopharyngeal or oropharyngeal swab collected by mobile phlebotomists. Participants in the prospective study had the option to provide additional blood draws and questionnaires over a roughly 2-month period. Prospective study blood samples were shipped either frozen or at room temperature before DNA extraction.

The rearranged chain carries TRBV29-1 and TRBJ2-1, with the D gene too uncertain to name. The receptor comes from a man aged 35-49 years who had recovered from COVID-19. Sequences were obtained from PBMCs or T cells enriched from blood (not recorded which). The CDR3 has the sequence CSVGAPGNEQFF. The DNA is as follows: TGCAGCGTTGGGGCACCAGGCAATGAGCAGTTCTTC.